One sample yielded the 4 T cell receptor beta chains listed below, sequenced in a study of T cells in localized non-small cell lung cancer. Clones were read by immunoSEQ multiplex PCR, and TCRdb kept only the in-frame ones, dropping some. The sample includes approximately 22,000 clones, 80% to 90% of them seen just once. Sequencing was performed on PBMCs, taken before any cancer treatment. The origin of the receptors is a man aged 40 to 70 with stage II squamous cell lung carcinoma.

This rearrangement joins TRBV7-6 to TRBJ1-1; the match to TRBD1 covers 8 bases. Germline-derived CDR1 and CDR2 are SGHVS and FNYEAQ. The V and J ends lost 5 bases and 1 base, in that order; junction bases with no gene match: 6. The CDR3 loop spans 15 amino acids. CDR3 loop: CASSVYRGANTEAFF. CDR3 DNA: TGTGCCAGCAGCGTTTACAGGGGGGCGAACACTGAAGCTTTCTTT.

CDR3 in amino acids: CASSYDRVEQFF. The CDR3, as DNA: TGTGCCAGCAGCTATGACAGGGTTGAGCAGTTCTTC. J is TRBJ2-1 and V is TRBV7-6, with TRBD1 matching over 7 bases. This CDR3 contains 12 residues. Trimming took 4 bases from V and 9 from J; bases not matched to a gene: 3. Germline CDR1 SGHVS, CDR2 FNYEAQ.

This clone was observed a few times. V usage is TRBV5-7 and J usage is TRBJ1-6; the D gene is possibly TRBD1 (5 bases). TRBV5-7 is marked as an open reading frame, function uncertain. CDR3 length: 15 amino acids. V was clipped by 6 bases and J by 14 bases, with 24 bases between them. CDR3: CASTPPGPLNRSLHF. The CDR3 nucleotides read TGTGCCAGCACCCCTCCGGGACCTCTAAATCGGTCCCTCCACTTT.

The J gene is TRBJ1-3, the V gene TRBV7-9, with D unresolved. Germline assignment: CDR1 SEHNR and CDR2 FQNEAQ (reference sequence). CDR3 size: 17 residues. V lost 1 base and J lost 1, with 14 bases in between. DNA of the CDR3: TGTGCCAGCAGCTTAGGGGCAAGTCATCTGTCTGGAAACACCATATATTTT. This translates into CASSLGASHLSGNTIYF.